Shown below are 20 T cell receptor beta chains from a single sample sequenced in a study of CXCR3-negative and CXCR3-positive naive CD8 T cells. cDNA libraries for TRB were generated by 5' RACE incorporating UMI labels. Reprocessing the 5' RACE reads, TCRdb reports a single entry for every CDR3 protein and omits DNA. The listing records approximately 100,000 distinct CDR3 sequences. No antigen is known for these receptors. Study outcomes and limitations: Naive CXCR3-positive cells had TRB CDR3s more hydrophobic than those of CXCR3-negative naive cells.

The sample taken for sequencing was naive CXCR3+ CD8+ T cells from blood. Subset of the sample: CD45RO-CCR7+CD27+CD95- naive CD8+ T cells expressing CXCR3 (TNR3+). Every receptor here comes from a human donor in good health. Some clones in this sample may be carry-over from other donors' samples.

The V and J genes are TRBV5-6 and TRBJ1-5; TCRdb's D call of TRBD1 is untestable without DNA. Germline CDR1 and CDR2: SGHDT and YYEEEE. CDR3 length equals 16 residues. CDR3 residues: CASSPWGGYSNQPQHF.

The chain uses TRBV6-2 or TRBV6-3 and TRBJ1-6; the TRBD1 assignment by TCRdb is unverifiable without DNA. The germline V gene encodes CDR1 MNHEY and CDR2 SVGEGT. The CDR3 loop spans 18 amino acids. The chain's CDR3 is CASETPRDRGSYNSPLHF.

The rearrangement uses TRBV6-5 and TRBJ1-1; absent DNA, TCRdb's TRBD1 call cannot be checked. The CDR3 length is 13 residues. The germline CDR1 and CDR2 sequences are MNHEY and SVGAGI. The chain's CDR3 is CASSYGRNTEAFF.

This sequence joins TRBV30 and TRBJ1-4; without DNA, the TCRdb call of TRBD1 cannot be checked. This CDR3 region has 14 residues. CDR1 and CDR2 (germline): GTSNPN, SVGIG (reference sequence). CDR3 residues: CAWTLGTGYEKLFF.

This chain connects TRBV18 to TRBJ1-2; TCRdb picks TRBD1, but there is no DNA to check that call. This CDR3 has 18 residues. Germline CDR1 is KGHSH and CDR2 is LQKENI. CDR3 amino acids: CASSPGSGVTPTNYGYTF. The full variable domain, completed using reference TRBV18 and TRBJ1-2, is NAGVMQNPRHLVRRRGQEARLRCSPMKGHSHVYWYRQLPEEGLKFMVYLQKENIIDESGMPKERFSAEFPKEGPSILRIQQVVRGDSAAYFCASSPGSGVTPTNYGYTFGSGTRLTVV.

The chain couples TRBV7-9 to TRBJ2-7; no DNA is available, so the TRBD1 call from TCRdb remains unchecked. There are 12 residues in the CDR3. CDR1 and CDR2 from the germline V gene are SEHNR and FQNEAQ (reference sequence). The CDR3 sequence is CASSRDTSEQYF.

This chain joins TRBV6-2 or TRBV6-3 and TRBJ2-1; TCRdb picks TRBD2, but there is no DNA to check that call. The CDR3 extends over 16 amino acids. Germline CDR1 reads MNHEY; CDR2 reads SVGEGT. The CDR3 spells CASRTSGGFTYNEQFF.

The rearrangement links TRBV7-2 to TRBJ2-7; TCRdb lists TRBD1, though no DNA is available to test this call. The CDR3 length is 13 residues. From germline, CDR1 is SGHTA and CDR2 FQGNSA. CDR3 loop: CASSLNGIYEQYF.

The chain couples TRBV7-3 to TRBJ2-3; without DNA, the TCRdb call of TRBD2 cannot be checked. The germline CDR1 and CDR2 sequences are SGHTA and FQGTGA. The CDR3 has 18 residues. The CDR3 loop is CASSSWTSGGWGTDTQYF.

The chain couples TRBV20-1 to TRBJ2-7. This CDR3 spans 13 amino acids. Germline V lookup: CDR1 DFQATT, CDR2 SNEGSKA (reference sequence). The CDR3 sequence: CSARGPATYEQYF.

V usage is TRBV5-1 and J usage is TRBJ2-2; TCRdb's D gene call, TRBD1, goes unchecked for lack of DNA. Germline-derived CDR1 and CDR2 are SGHRS and YFSETQ. The CDR3 length is 14 residues. The CDR3: CASSTGTGTGELFF.

V and J are TRBV5-1 and TRBJ2-1. This CDR3 comprises 12 residues. Germline assignment: CDR1 SGHRS and CDR2 YFSETQ. The CDR3 here is CASSDEIDEQFF.

The chain couples TRBV15 to TRBJ2-7. The CDR3 spans 12 residues. Germline V gene data show CDR1 as LNHNV and CDR2 as YYDKDF (reference sequence). The CDR3 loop is CATSMGFYEQYF.

The rearrangement joins TRBV3-2 to TRBJ2-1; the TCRdb D gene call, TRBD1, has no DNA to confirm it. TRBV3-2 constitutes a pseudogene. This CDR3 is built from 13 residues. CDR3 residues: CASSQAGGGLRFF.

CDR3: CASSSTGHRPDTQYF. V and J are TRBV7-9 and TRBJ2-3; TCRdb's D gene call, TRBD1, goes unchecked for lack of DNA. CDR3 size: 15 residues. Germline-derived CDR1 and CDR2 are SEHNR and FQNEAQ (reference sequence).

The J gene is TRBJ2-5, the V gene TRBV6-1; the TRBD1 assignment by TCRdb is unverifiable without DNA. Germline assignment: CDR1 MNHNS and CDR2 SASEGT. This CDR3 has 15 residues. Here the CDR3 reads CASKGQGSYQETQYF.

The V and J genes are TRBV29-1 and TRBJ1-1; no DNA is available, so the TRBD1 call from TCRdb remains unchecked. This CDR3 is built from 14 residues. Germline V lookup: CDR1 SQVTM, CDR2 ANQGSEA. The CDR3 spells CSVIAGTGDTEAFF. Full variable domain (outside the CDR3, taken from reference TRBV29-1 and TRBJ1-1): SAVISQKPSRDICQRGTSLTIQCQVDSQVTMMFWYRQQPGQSLTLIATANQGSEATYESGFVIDKFPISRPNLTFSTLTVSNMSPEDSSIYLCSVIAGTGDTEAFFGQGTRLTVV.

The V call is TRBV20-1, the J call TRBJ2-7; TCRdb's D gene call, TRBD2, goes unchecked for lack of DNA. There are 14 residues in the CDR3. The germline gives CDR1 DFQATT, CDR2 SNEGSKA (reference sequence). The CDR3 here is CSAHAVAGGYEQYF.

The chain combines TRBV7-9 with TRBJ2-2; TCRdb's D call, TRBD2, is unchecked because there is no DNA. This CDR3 spans 16 amino acids. The germline V gene encodes CDR1 SEHNR and CDR2 FQNEAQ (reference sequence). The CDR3 is CATRLEAGKNTGELFF. The whole variable domain, remainder taken from reference TRBV7-9 and TRBJ2-2, is DTGVSQNPRHKITKRGQNVTFRCDPISEHNRLYWYRQTLGQGPEFLTYFQNEAQLEKSRLLSDRFSAERPKGSFSTLEIQRTEQGDSAMYLCATRLEAGKNTGELFFGEGSRLTVL.

This sequence joins TRBV29-1 and TRBJ2-1; no DNA is available, so the TRBD2 call from TCRdb remains unchecked. The CDR3 covers 16 residues. Germline CDR1 is SQVTM and CDR2 is ANQGSEA. The CDR3 protein is CSVPRLAGVLDNEQFF.